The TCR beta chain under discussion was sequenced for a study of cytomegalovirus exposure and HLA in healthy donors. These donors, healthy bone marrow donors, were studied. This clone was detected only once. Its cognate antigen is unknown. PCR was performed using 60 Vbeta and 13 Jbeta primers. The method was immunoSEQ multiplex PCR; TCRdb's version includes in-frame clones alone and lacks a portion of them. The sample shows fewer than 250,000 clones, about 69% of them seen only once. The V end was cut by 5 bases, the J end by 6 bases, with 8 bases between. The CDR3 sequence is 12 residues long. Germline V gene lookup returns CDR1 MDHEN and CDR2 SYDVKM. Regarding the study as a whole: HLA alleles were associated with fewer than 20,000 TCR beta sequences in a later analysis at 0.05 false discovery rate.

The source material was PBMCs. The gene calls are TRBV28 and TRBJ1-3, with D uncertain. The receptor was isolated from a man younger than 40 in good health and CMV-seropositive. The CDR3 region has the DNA TGTGCCAGCAGTCCCCAGTCAAACACCATATATTTT. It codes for CASSPQSNTIYF.